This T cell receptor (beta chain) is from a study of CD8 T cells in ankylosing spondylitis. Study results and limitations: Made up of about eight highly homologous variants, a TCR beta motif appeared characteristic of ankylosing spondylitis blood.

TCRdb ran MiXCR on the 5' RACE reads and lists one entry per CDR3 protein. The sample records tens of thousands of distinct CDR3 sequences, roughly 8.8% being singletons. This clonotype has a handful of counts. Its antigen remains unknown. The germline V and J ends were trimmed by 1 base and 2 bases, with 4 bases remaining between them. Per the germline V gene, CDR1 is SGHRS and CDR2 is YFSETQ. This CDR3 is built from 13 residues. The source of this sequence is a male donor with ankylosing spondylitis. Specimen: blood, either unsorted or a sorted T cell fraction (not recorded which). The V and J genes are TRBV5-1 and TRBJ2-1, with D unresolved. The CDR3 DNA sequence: TGCGCCAGCAGCTTGCTGCCCTACAATGAGCAGTTCTTC. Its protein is CASSLLPYNEQFF.